These 19 T cell receptor beta chains were sequenced from one sample in a study of shared clonotypes between healthy human individuals. TCRdb's copy holds only in-frame clones and misses some; the assay was immunoSEQ multiplex PCR. In the table there are 550,000 to 600,000 clones, around three quarters of which are singletons. Material: PBMCs. The receptors shown here come from a woman aged 35 to 49 in good health. Some clones in this sample may be carry-over from other donors' samples.

The chain has TRBV6-5 and TRBJ2-7; 9 bases map to TRBD1. Germline V gene data show CDR1 as MNHEY and CDR2 as SVGAGI. Unmatched junction bases numbered 2, after V lost 6 bases and J lost 2 bases. The CDR3 spans 13 residues. The CDR3 bases are TGTGCCAGCAGAAGGACAGGGGCCTACGAGCAGTACTTC. It codes for CASRRTGAYEQYF.

The V call is TRBV7-9, the J call TRBJ2-5, with TRBD1 matching over 8 bases. V dropped 2 bases and J dropped 5; count of bases not matched to a gene: 7. Germline CDR1 and CDR2: SEHNR and FQNEAQ (reference sequence). The CDR3 runs to 15 residues. CDR3 region: CASSLQGASGETQYF. The DNA for the CDR3 is TGTGCCAGCAGCTTACAGGGGGCCAGCGGGGAGACCCAGTACTTC. The full variable domain, in which reference TRBV7-9 and TRBJ2-5 provide the parts outside the CDR3, is DTGVSQNPRHKITKRGQNVTFRCDPISEHNRLYWYRQTLGQGPEFLTYFQNEAQLEKSRLLSDRFSAERPKGSFSTLEIQRTEQGDSAMYLCASSLQGASGETQYFGPGTRLLVL.

The chain employs TRBV7-2 and TRBJ1-1, with D unclear. Trimming stripped 10 bases from V and 1 base from J, with 13 bases between. Looked up from germline, CDR1 is SGHTA and CDR2 is FQGNSA. This CDR3 spans 13 amino acids. The CDR3 loop reads CAIEAVSNTEAFF. In nucleotides, the CDR3 is TGTGCCATCGAGGCTGTTTCGAACACTGAAGCTTTCTTT.

The chain joins TRBV7-9 to TRBJ2-3, with 15 bases matching TRBD2. Looked up from germline, CDR1 is SEHNR and CDR2 is FQNEAQ (reference sequence). This CDR3 is 17 amino acids long. V dropped 5 bases and J dropped 5; count of bases not matched to a gene: 8. The CDR3 region is CASSIGLAGGPGDTQYF. The CDR3 bases are TGTGCCAGCAGCATAGGACTAGCGGGAGGGCCCGGAGATACGCAGTATTTT. Drawing the rest from reference TRBV7-9 and TRBJ2-3, the complete variable domain is DTGVSQNPRHKITKRGQNVTFRCDPISEHNRLYWYRQTLGQGPEFLTYFQNEAQLEKSRLLSDRFSAERPKGSFSTLEIQRTEQGDSAMYLCASSIGLAGGPGDTQYFGPGTRLTVL.

The V gene is TRBV15, the J gene TRBJ1-4; unclear D gene. V lost 0 bases to trimming and J lost 3 bases, with 8 bases between them. The germline V gene has CDR1 LNHNV and CDR2 YYDKDF (reference sequence). The CDR3 spans 15 residues. The CDR3 is CATSRDLDPNEKLFF. CDR3 nucleotide sequence: TGTGCCACCAGCAGAGATCTGGACCCTAATGAAAAACTGTTTTTT.

The J gene is TRBJ1-1, the V gene TRBV14; D call uncertain. There are 15 residues in the CDR3. Trimming shortened V by 0 bases and J by 3 bases, and 11 bases separated the two germline ends. Germline CDR1 reads SGHDN; CDR2 reads FVKESK. CDR3 sequence (DNA): TGTGCCAGCAGCCAAGAGGCAAATAGTTACACTGAAGCTTTCTTT. It codes for CASSQEANSYTEAFF.

In this sample, this clone turned up a few times. V is TRBV7-2 and J is TRBJ1-1; the match to TRBD1 covers 9 bases. CDR1 is SGHTA, CDR2 FQGNSA, per germline. This CDR3 has 15 residues. The junction had 7 bases not matched to a gene; V was cut back by 4 bases and J by 4 bases. CDR3 sequence (DNA): TGTGCCAGCAGCTCCGGGACAGGGTGGGTCACTGAAGCTTTCTTT. It codes for CASSSGTGWVTEAFF.

The rearrangement joins TRBV5-1 to TRBJ2-5; unclear D gene. This CDR3 has 16 residues. Per the germline V gene, CDR1 is SGHRS and CDR2 is YFSETQ. Trimming removed 0 bases from V and 1 base from J, with 13 bases in between. The CDR3, as DNA: TGCGCCAGCAGCTTGGTCTCCAACAGTATCCAAGAGACCCAGTACTTC. Protein product: CASSLVSNSIQETQYF.

The chain employs TRBV2 and TRBJ2-5; D gene ambiguous. CDR1 is SNHLY and CDR2 is FYNNEI in the germline V gene. V lost 8 bases to trimming and J lost 5 bases, with 9 bases between them. The CDR3 has 11 amino acids. Here the CDR3 reads CASRYFETQYF. CDR3 sequence (DNA): TGTGCCAGCCGTTACTTCGAGACCCAGTACTTC.

This sequence joins TRBV28 and TRBJ2-5; 8 positions agree with TRBD1. The CDR3 is 16 residues long. CDR1 MDHEN and CDR2 SYDVKM come from the germline V gene. The V and J ends lost 8 bases and 5 bases, in that order; junction bases with no gene match: 16. The CDR3 coding sequence is TGTGCCAGCTCCTCCCCGGCAGGGGGCGCGGGGGAGACCCAGTACTTC. Residues: CASSSPAGGAGETQYF.

CDR3 residues: CASSDGWGTPSYEQYF. CDR3 bases: TGTGCCAGCAGCGACGGTTGGGGGACACCTTCCTACGAGCAGTACTTC. J is TRBJ2-7 and V is TRBV9, with D possibly TRBD1 on 6 matching bases. The CDR3 has 16 amino acids. Trimming stripped 3 bases from V and 1 base from J, with 17 bases between. In germline, CDR1 is SGDLS, CDR2 YYNGEE. Filled out from reference TRBV9 and TRBJ2-7, the complete variable domain reads DSGVTQTPKHLITATGQRVTLRCSPRSGDLSVYWYQQSLDQGLQFLIQYYNGEERAKGNILERFSAQQFPDLHSELNLSSLELGDSALYFCASSDGWGTPSYEQYFGPGTRLTVT.

This clone was counted only a few times. Within the sample, other DNA sequences also encode this same CDR3. The chain employs TRBV9 and TRBJ2-1, with D perhaps TRBD2 (5 bases). Germline CDR1 reads SGDLS; CDR2 reads YYNGEE. The length of the CDR3 is 15 residues. Trimming cost V 0 bases and J 0 bases, with 7 bases left between them. The DNA for the CDR3 is TGTGCCAGCAGCGTAGGAACTAGCTCCTACAATGAGCAGTTCTTC. Amino acid sequence: CASSVGTSSYNEQFF.

This clone has just one count. V and J are TRBV10-3 and TRBJ2-5, with 7 positions matching TRBD2. Matching the DNA end better, TRBJ2-7 makes the J call doubtful. CDR1 and CDR2 from the germline V gene are ENHRY and SYGVKD. This CDR3 contains 14 residues. Here the CDR3 DNA reads TGTGCCATCAGGGAGCCGGGAGGCCGGAACGAGCAGTACTTC. It is translated as CAIREPGGRNEQYF.

This clone was observed a few times. J is TRBJ1-5 and V is TRBV29-1; D is possibly TRBD1 (6 bases). From germline, CDR1 is SQVTM and CDR2 ANQGSEA. V lost 4 bases and J 4 bases, leaving 11 bases between the germline ends. The CDR3 contains 13 residues. The CDR3 region has the DNA TGCAGCGTTGCCGGGACAAGAAATCAGCCCCAGCATTTT. Translated, it gives CSVAGTRNQPQHF.

J is TRBJ2-5 and V is TRBV25-1; TRBD1 aligns across 7 bases. The CDR3 is 13 residues long. V dropped 5 bases and J dropped 1; count of bases not matched to a gene: 1. The germline gives CDR1 MGHDK, CDR2 SYGVNS. CDR3 nucleotides: TGTGCCAGCAGTTGGGACAGCCAAGAGACCCAGTACTTC. It is translated as CASSWDSQETQYF. Full variable domain (outside the CDR3, taken from reference TRBV25-1 and TRBJ2-5): EADIYQTPRYLVIGTGKKITLECSQTMGHDKMYWYQQDPGMELHLIHYSYGVNSTEKGDLSSESTVSRIRTEHFPLTLESARPSHTSQYLCASSWDSQETQYFGPGTRLLVL.

The J gene is TRBJ1-1, the V gene TRBV5-1, with TRBD1 matching over 10 bases. CDR1 is SGHRS, CDR2 YFSETQ, per germline. Unmatched junction bases numbered 7, after V lost 4 bases and J lost 4 bases. CDR3 size: 15 residues. CDR3: CASSLTRTGGTEAFF. CDR3 sequence (DNA): TGCGCCAGCAGCCTCACCCGGACAGGGGGCACTGAAGCTTTCTTT.

The rearrangement links TRBV13 to TRBJ2-1, with D possibly being TRBD2 (6 bases). Trimming took 5 bases from V and 9 from J, leaving 17 bases between them. The CDR3 totals 14 residues. CDR1 is PRHDT, CDR2 FYEKMQ, per germline (reference sequence). The CDR3 sequence is CASSPRDGGAEQFF. The CDR3 DNA sequence: TGTGCCAGCAGCCCCAGGGACGGGGGAGCTGAGCAGTTCTTC.

The genes are TRBV6-5 and TRBJ2-7, with 8 bases matching TRBD1. J was trimmed by 5 bases and V by 6 bases; bases with no gene match: 6. This CDR3 has 13 amino acids. Germline V gene sequence: CDR1 MNHEY, CDR2 SVGAGI. CDR3 loop: CASRTGGGDEQYF. As DNA, the CDR3 is TGTGCCAGCAGAACAGGGGGTGGCGACGAGCAGTACTTC.

J is TRBJ2-3 and V is TRBV7-3; perhaps TRBD2 as D (5 bases). This CDR3 is 15 amino acids long. V lost 0 bases, J lost 6 bases, and 13 bases lay in between. Germline V gene data show CDR1 as SGHTA and CDR2 as FQGTGA. CDR3 region: CASSLTRVAWDTQYF. The CDR3 bases are TGTGCCAGCAGCTTAACGCGGGTAGCGTGGGATACGCAGTATTTT.